This TCR beta chain was retrieved from a study of T-cell memory formation after mild COVID-19. Using constant-segment primers, 5'RACE produced TCR alpha and TCR beta cDNA libraries carrying sample barcodes and UMIs. One entry per CDR3 protein results from TCRdb running MiXCR on the 5' RACE reads. The table lists around 310,000 distinct CDR3 sequences, around 15% of them singletons. About this clonotype itself: Its antigen is still unknown.

The CDR3 sequence is 11 residues long. Looked up from germline, CDR1 is MNHEY and CDR2 is SMNVEV (reference sequence). The V and J ends lost 8 bases and 8 bases respectively, with 11 bases between them. General study points: Some responding clones appeared in pre-infection memory, suggesting cross-reactive memory joined. Proof of SARS-CoV-2 specificity was absent for the second-wave clones that crested on day 37.

The J gene is TRBJ2-3, the V gene TRBV27; no reliable D call. The sequencing input was PBMCs or a T cell subset sorted from them (not recorded which). The TCR comes from a man aged 18 to 29 who had mild COVID-19 (a few samples of this study predate the infection). Cell type and time point are not known. CDR3 in amino acids: CASLFGVTQYF. DNA for the CDR3: TGTGCCAGCTTGTTCGGTGTTACGCAGTATTTT.